This T cell receptor beta chain was sequenced for a study of post-analysis software for immune sequencing data. Study-wide findings and caveats: People with multiple sclerosis had a significantly lower normalized Chao1 diversity than controls did. In patients, about 5 TRBV segments were more frequent than in controls, with TRBV5-6, TRBV5-1 and TRBV20-1 among them. Strong co-clustering by F measure linked samples that shared a preparation batch.

The CDR3 totals 16 residues. Germline V gene data show CDR1 as MGHDK and CDR2 as SYGVNS. Presence of unique molecular identifiers characterized the TCR beta cDNA libraries. About 500,000 cDNA molecules were obtained per 1 to 10 million input T cells. Using its own MiXCR run on the PCR reads, TCRdb lists one record per CDR3 protein. Of 350,000 to 500,000 distinct CDR3 sequences listed, approximately 42% are singletons. Only a few counts were recorded for this clonotype. The target antigen is unknown. This receptor was taken from a girl aged 2 to 10 with multiple sclerosis. The source material was blood. V gene TRBV25-1 combines with J gene TRBJ2-7; D gene uncertain. The assigned J gene may be wrong: the sequence end matches TRBJ2-5 better. The CDR3 nucleotides are TGTGCCAGCAGTGAATATCGATTAGCCAGTTCGGAGACCCAGTACTTC. Its protein product is CASSEYRLASSETQYF.